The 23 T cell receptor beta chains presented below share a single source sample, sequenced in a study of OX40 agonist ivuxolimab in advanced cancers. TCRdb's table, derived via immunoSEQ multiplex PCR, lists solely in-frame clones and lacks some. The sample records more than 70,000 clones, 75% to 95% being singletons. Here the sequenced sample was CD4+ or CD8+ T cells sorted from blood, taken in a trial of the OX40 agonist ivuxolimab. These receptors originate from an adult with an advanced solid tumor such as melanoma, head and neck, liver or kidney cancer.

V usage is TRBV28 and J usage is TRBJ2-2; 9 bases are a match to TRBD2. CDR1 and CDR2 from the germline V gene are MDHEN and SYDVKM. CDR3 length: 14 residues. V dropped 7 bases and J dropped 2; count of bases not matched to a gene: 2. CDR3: CASTTSGNTGELFF. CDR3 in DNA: TGTGCCAGCACGACTAGCGGAAACACCGGGGAGCTGTTTTTT.

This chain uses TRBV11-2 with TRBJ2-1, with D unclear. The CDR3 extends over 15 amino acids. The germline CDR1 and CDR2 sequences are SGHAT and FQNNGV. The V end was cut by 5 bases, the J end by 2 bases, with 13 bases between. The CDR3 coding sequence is TGTGCCAGCAGCCTTTACGGCGCAACCTACAATGAGCAGTTCTTC. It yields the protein CASSLYGATYNEQFF.

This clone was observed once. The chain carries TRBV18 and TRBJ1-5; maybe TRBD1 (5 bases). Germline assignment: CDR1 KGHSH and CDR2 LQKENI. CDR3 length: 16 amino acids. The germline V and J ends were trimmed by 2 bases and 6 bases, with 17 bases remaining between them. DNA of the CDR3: TGTGCCAGCTCACCAGGGGCCGGCAGGGCTCCTCAGCCCCAGCATTTT. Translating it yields CASSPGAGRAPQPQHF.

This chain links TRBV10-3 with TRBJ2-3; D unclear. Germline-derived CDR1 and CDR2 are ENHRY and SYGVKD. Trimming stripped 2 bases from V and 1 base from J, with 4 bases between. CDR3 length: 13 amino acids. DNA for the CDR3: TGTGCCATCAGTGAGCCCCGCACAGATACGCAGTATTTT. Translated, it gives CAISEPRTDTQYF.

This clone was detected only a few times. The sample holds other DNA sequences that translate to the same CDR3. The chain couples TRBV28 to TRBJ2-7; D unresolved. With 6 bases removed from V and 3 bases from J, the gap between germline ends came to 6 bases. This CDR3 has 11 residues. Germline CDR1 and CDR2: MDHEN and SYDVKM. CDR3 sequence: CASSAFYEQYF. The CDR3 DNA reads TGTGCCAGCAGCGCCTTCTACGAGCAGTACTTC.

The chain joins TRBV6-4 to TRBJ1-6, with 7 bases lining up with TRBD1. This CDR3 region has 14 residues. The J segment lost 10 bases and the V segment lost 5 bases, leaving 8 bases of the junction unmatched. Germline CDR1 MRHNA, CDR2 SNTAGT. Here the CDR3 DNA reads TGTGCCAGCAGTACCCAGACAGGGTCCTCACCCCTCCACTTT. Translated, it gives CASSTQTGSSPLHF.

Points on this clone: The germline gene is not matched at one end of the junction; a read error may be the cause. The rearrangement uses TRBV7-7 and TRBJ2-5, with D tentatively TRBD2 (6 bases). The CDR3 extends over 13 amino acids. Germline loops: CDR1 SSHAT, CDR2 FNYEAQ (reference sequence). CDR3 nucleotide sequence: TGTGCTAGCAGTTTTAGCGGCCAAGAGACCCAGTACTTC. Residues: CASSFSGQETQYF. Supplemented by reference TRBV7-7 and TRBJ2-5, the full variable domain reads GAGVSQSPRYKVTKRGQDVTLRCDPISSHATLYWYQQALGQGPEFLTYFNYEAQPDKSGLPSDRFSAERPEGSISTLTIQRTEQRDSAMYRCASSFSGQETQYFGPGTRLLVL.

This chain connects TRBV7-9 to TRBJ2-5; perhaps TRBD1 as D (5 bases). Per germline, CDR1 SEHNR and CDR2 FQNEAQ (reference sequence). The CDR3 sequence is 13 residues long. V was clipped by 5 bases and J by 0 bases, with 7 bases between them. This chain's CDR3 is CASSRQYQETQYF. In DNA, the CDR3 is TGTGCCAGCAGCCGACAGTACCAAGAGACCCAGTACTTC.

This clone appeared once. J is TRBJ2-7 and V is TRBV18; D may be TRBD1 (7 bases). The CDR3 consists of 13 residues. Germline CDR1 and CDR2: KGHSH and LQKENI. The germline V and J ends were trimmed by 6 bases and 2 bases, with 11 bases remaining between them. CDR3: CASSSGGTYEQYF. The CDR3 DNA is TGTGCCAGCTCCTCAGGGGGGACCTACGAGCAGTACTTC.

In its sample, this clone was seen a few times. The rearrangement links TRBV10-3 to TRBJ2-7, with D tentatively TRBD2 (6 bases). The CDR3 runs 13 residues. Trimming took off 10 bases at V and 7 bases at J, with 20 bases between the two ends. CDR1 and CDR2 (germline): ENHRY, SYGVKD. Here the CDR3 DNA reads TGTGCCACCCGGGACTCGCTGATCTCGGAGCAGTACTTC. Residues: CATRDSLISEQYF.

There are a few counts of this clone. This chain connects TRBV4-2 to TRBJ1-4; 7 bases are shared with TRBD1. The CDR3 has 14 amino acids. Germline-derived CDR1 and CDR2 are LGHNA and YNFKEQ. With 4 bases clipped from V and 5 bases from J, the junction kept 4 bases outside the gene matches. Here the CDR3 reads CASSPGTANEKLFF. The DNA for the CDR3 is TGTGCCAGCAGCCCCGGGACAGCGAATGAAAAACTGTTTTTT.

The CDR3 sequence: CASSLPGFAQGNGYTF. CDR3 DNA: TGTGCCAGCAGTCTACCCGGATTTGCCCAGGGGAATGGCTACACCTTC. The chain recombines TRBV28 with TRBJ1-2, with a possible D match to TRBD1 (6 bases). With 5 bases removed from V and 6 bases from J, the gap between germline ends came to 22 bases. The CDR3 is 16 residues long. CDR1 MDHEN and CDR2 SYDVKM come from the germline V gene.

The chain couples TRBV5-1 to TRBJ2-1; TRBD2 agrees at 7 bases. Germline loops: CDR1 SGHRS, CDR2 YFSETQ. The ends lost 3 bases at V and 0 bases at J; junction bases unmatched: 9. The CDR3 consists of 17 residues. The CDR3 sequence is CASSSESGMISYNEQFF. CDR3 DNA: TGCGCCAGCAGCTCGGAAAGCGGGATGATCTCCTACAATGAGCAGTTCTTC.

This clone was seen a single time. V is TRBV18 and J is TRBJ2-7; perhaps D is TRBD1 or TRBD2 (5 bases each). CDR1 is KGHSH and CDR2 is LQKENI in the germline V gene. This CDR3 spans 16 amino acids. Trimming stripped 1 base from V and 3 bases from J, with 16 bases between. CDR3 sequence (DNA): TGTGCCAGCTCACCACAGGGGCGGGCTAGGGACTACGAGCAGTACTTC. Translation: CASSPQGRARDYEQYF.

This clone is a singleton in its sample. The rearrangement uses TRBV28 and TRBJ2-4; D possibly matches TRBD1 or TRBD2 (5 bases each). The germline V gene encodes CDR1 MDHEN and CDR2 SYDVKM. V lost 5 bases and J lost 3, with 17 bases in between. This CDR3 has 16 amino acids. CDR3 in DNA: TGTGCCAGCAGTCCAGCGGACACGGTACACAAAAACATTCAGTACTTC. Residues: CASSPADTVHKNIQYF.

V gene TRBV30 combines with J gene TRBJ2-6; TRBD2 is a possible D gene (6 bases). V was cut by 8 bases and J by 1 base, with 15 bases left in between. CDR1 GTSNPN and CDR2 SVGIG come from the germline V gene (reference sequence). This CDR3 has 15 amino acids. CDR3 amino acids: CALRRDGSGANVLTF. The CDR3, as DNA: TGTGCCCTACGGAGGGACGGATCTGGGGCCAACGTCCTGACTTTC.

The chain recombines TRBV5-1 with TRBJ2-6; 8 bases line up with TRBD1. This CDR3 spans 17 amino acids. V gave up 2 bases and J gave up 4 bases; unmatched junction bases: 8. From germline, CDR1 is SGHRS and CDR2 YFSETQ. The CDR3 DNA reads TGCGCCAGCAGCTTCGGCCAGGGGGCTGGAGGGGCCAACGTCCTGACTTTC. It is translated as CASSFGQGAGGANVLTF.

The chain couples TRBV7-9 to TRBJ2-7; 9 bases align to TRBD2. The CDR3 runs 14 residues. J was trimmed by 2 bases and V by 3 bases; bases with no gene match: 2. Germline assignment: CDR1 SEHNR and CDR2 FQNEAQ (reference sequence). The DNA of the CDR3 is TGTGCCAGCAGCTTCGCGGGAGGGCCCTACGAGCAGTACTTC. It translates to CASSFAGGPYEQYF.

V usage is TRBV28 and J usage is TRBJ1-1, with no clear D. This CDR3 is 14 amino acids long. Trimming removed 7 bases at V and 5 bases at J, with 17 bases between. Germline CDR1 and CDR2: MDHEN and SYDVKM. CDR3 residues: CASTPDGGGTEAFF. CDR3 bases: TGTGCCAGCACCCCAGACGGAGGAGGGACTGAAGCTTTCTTT. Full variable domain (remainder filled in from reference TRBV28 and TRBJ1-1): DVKVTQSSRYLVKRTGEKVFLECVQDMDHENMFWYRQDPGLGLRLIYFSYDVKMKEKGDIPEGYSVSREKKERFSLILESASTNQTSMYLCASTPDGGGTEAFFGQGTRLTVV.

The CDR3 sequence is CASSPKTGGGELFF. CDR3 sequence (DNA): TGTGCCAGCTCACCGAAGACAGGGGGCGGGGAGCTGTTTTTT. The chain combines TRBV18 with TRBJ2-2; 9 bases align to TRBD1. From germline, CDR1 is KGHSH and CDR2 LQKENI. CDR3 length: 14 residues. J gave up 7 bases and V 3 bases, and 3 bases lay outside the gene matches.

The CDR3: CAWSVGLEETQYF. The CDR3, as DNA: TGTGCCTGGAGTGTAGGACTGGAAGAGACCCAGTACTTC. This sequence joins TRBV30 and TRBJ2-5, with D perhaps matching TRBD2 (5 bases). The germline V gene encodes CDR1 GTSNPN and CDR2 SVGIG (reference sequence). The CDR3 has 13 residues. Trimming shortened V by 0 bases and J by 3 bases, and 8 bases separated the two germline ends.

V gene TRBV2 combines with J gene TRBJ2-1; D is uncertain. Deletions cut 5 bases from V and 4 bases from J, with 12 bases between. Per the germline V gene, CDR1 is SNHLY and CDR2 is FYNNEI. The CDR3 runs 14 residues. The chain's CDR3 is CASSTDLGYNEQFF. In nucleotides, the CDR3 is TGTGCCAGCAGTACGGACCTGGGGTACAATGAGCAGTTCTTC.

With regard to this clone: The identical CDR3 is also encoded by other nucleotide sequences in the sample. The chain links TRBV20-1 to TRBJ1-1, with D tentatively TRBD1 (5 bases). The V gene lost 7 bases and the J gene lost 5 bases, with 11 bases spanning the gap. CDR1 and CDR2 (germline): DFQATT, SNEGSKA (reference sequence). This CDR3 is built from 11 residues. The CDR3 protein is CSGTDNTEAFF. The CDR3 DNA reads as TGCAGTGGGACGGACAATACTGAAGCTTTCTTT.